Sequencing of this T cell receptor beta chain was carried out in a study of blood T cells in healthy people across ages. Germline loops: CDR1 MDHEN, CDR2 SYDVKM. V was clipped by 6 bases and J by 0 bases, with 10 bases between them. The CDR3 consists of 14 residues. The sample holds many counts of this clonotype. Primers used in a second PCR of roughly 7 to 11 cycles were a sample-barcoded 5' primer and a J-beta primer mix. TCRdb re-analysed the 5' RACE reads in MiXCR, keeping a single row per CDR3 protein. This sample carries roughly 680,000 distinct CDR3 sequences, over 40% of them seen once, and the ten largest clones take roughly 13%.

This sequence joins TRBV28 and TRBJ2-3; D is unresolved. The receptor's source is a woman at least 80 years old in good health. The specimen sequenced was blood. CDR3 residues: CASSLLTSTDTQYF. The CDR3, as DNA: TGTGCCAGCAGCCTTCTCACTAGCACAGATACGCAGTATTTT. The full variable domain, completed using reference TRBV28 and TRBJ2-3, is DVKVTQSSRYLVKRTGEKVFLECVQDMDHENMFWYRQDPGLGLRLIYFSYDVKMKEKGDIPEGYSVSREKKERFSLILESASTNQTSMYLCASSLLTSTDTQYFGPGTRLTVL.